The rows below give T cell receptor beta chains drawn from one sample of a study of early T cells in non-severe SARS-CoV-2 infection. MiXCR, run by TCRdb on the 5' RACE reads, gives a single entry per CDR3 protein. This sample has roughly 58,000 distinct CDR3 sequences, with around an eighth found just once. The sample comprised whole blood. The source of these receptors is an adult who was a healthcare worker with PCR-confirmed SARS-CoV-2 infection or an uninfected control (not recorded which). Each CDR3 is given with its conserved first and last residue. Fields, in order: D gene, J gene, V gene, CDR3 length, clone size, CDR3 DNA, CDR3 protein. D genes are given only for firm matches. Not every row has a clone size; where given, it reads once, few, many or a size class.

-	TRBJ2-3	TRBV6-2/TRBV6-3	15	few	TGTGCCAGCAGTTACGCGGGGGCGACGGCAGATACGCAGTATTTT	CASSYAGATADTQYF
-	TRBJ1-1	TRBV6-1	14	many	TGTGCCAGCAGTGAACTTGTTTCGCGCCAGGAAGCTTTCTTT	CASSELVSRQEAFF
TRBD1	TRBJ1-2	TRBV4-3	15	few	TGCGCCAGCAGCCAAGGAGGGGGCAGCAACTATGGCTACACCTTC	CASSQGGGSNYGYTF
-	TRBJ1-5	TRBV12-3/TRBV12-4	12	-	TGTGCCAGCAGTTTACACAATCAGCCCCAGCATTTT	CASSLHNQPQHF
TRBD1	TRBJ1-5	TRBV15	14	many	TGTGCCACCAGCAGAGGGGCAGGGGGCTCGCCCCAGCATTTT	CATSRGAGGSPQHF
TRBD1	TRBJ1-2	TRBV12-3/TRBV12-4	15	few	TGTGCCAGCAGTTCCCGGGACAGGGGAGGTTATGGCTACACCTTC	CASSSRDRGGYGYTF
TRBD1	TRBJ1-1	TRBV6-5	18	-	TGTGCCAGCAGTTACTCGAGTGTGGCAGGGGGCAGGGGCACTGAAGCTTTCTTT	CASSYSSVAGGRGTEAFF
-	TRBJ2-7	TRBV6-6	12	-	TGTGCCAGCAGTACAGGTAACGACGAGCAGTACTTC	CASSTGNDEQYF
-	TRBJ1-2	TRBV7-8	14	-	TGTGCCAGCAGCCGGACCAACGCTAACTATGGCTACACCTTC	CASSRTNANYGYTF
TRBD1	TRBJ2-7	TRBV7-2	16	-	TGTGCCAGCAGCGCCATGTACCGGGACAGGGCCCACGAGCAGTACTTC	CASSAMYRDRAHEQYF
-	TRBJ2-7	TRBV5-1	14	few	TGCGCCAGCAGCTTGTGGTACAGGGTGGAAGAGCAGTACTTC	CASSLWYRVEEQYF
-	TRBJ2-3	TRBV11-2	13	few	TGTGCCAGCAGCCCCACCCGACTGGGTACGCAGTATTTT	CASSPTRLGTQYF
-	TRBJ2-7	TRBV28	11	few	TGTGCCAGCAGTTTAAGGGGCGAGCAGTACTTC	CASSLRGEQYF
-	TRBJ2-7	TRBV4-1	13	few	TGCGCCAGCAGCCAAGAGGTTGTGGACGAGCAGTACTTC	CASSQEVVDEQYF
-	TRBJ1-2	TRBV19	15	many	TGTGCCAGTAGTATGGAGAGGGCGATGTTTGGAGGCTACACCTTC	CASSMERAMFGGYTF
-	TRBJ1-1	TRBV20-1	13	once	TGCAGTGGCCGCGGGGGGATAAACACTGAAGCTTTCTTT	CSGRGGINTEAFF
-	TRBJ1-6	TRBV7-2	14	once	TGTGCCAGCAGCTCAGACAGGACCCGTGGGCCCCTCCACTTT	CASSSDRTRGPLHF
-	TRBJ2-6	TRBV27	15	few	TGTGCCAGCAGTTTATCGTTCTCTGGGGCCAACGTCCTGACTTTC	CASSLSFSGANVLTF
-	TRBJ1-1	TRBV29-1	15	many	TGCAGCGTTGAGGGGGTCCGGAATAAGAACACTGAAGCTTTCTTT	CSVEGVRNKNTEAFF
-	TRBJ2-3	TRBV20-1	14	many	TGCAGTGCTAGAGATCGAAGTGGCACAGATACGCAGTATTTT	CSARDRSGTDTQYF
-	TRBJ1-3	TRBV18	15	many	TGTGCCAGCTCACCACCGCAGGCAGCGCGAAACACCATATATTTT	CASSPPQAARNTIYF
-	TRBJ1-4	TRBV28	15	-	TGTGCCAGCAGTTTAGGTGACGCAACTAATCAAAAACTGTTTTTT	CASSLGDATNQKLFF
-	TRBJ2-7	TRBV5-1	12	many	TGCGCCAGCAGTAAGGACAGCTACGAGCAGTACTTC	CASSKDSYEQYF
-	TRBJ2-7	TRBV6-6	15	-	TGTGCCAGCAGTTCCCCGACTCTTAGCTCCTACGAGCAGTACTTC	CASSSPTLSSYEQYF
TRBD1	TRBJ2-3	TRBV5-1	16	-	TGCGCCAGCAGCCTGGAGGGGACAGGGGGCACAGATACGCAGTATTTT	CASSLEGTGGTDTQYF
-	TRBJ1-2	TRBV10-3	14	-	TGTGCCATCGGGCCCTCGCCGGGGGCCTATGGCTACACCTTC	CAIGPSPGAYGYTF
TRBD2	TRBJ2-1	TRBV4-3	18	many	TGCGCCAGCAGCCAAGATCATATCGGACTAGCTTCCTACAATGAGCAGTTCTTC	CASSQDHIGLASYNEQFF
-	TRBJ2-7	TRBV5-1	14	few	TGCGCCAGCAGCTTGTCACTAGCAGGGTACGAGCAGTACTTC	CASSLSLAGYEQYF
-	TRBJ2-2	TRBV3-1	15	-	TGTGCCGCGCAGCAAGGGACTTCCAGATCCGGGGAGCTGTTTTTT	CAAQQGTSRSGELFF
TRBD1	TRBJ1-1	TRBV29-1	13	-	TGCAGCGTGGGCAGACAGGGGTCCACTGAAGCTTTCTTT	CSVGRQGSTEAFF